The 32 T cell receptor beta chains reported below all come from one sample, sequenced in a study of T cells in Graves' hyperthyroidism and ophthalmopathy. Researchers took RNA transcripts and amplified the TCR beta CDR3 regions from them. HTBI primers were the set used in a first-round RT-PCR of the TCR CDR3. TCRdb reprocessed the multiplex PCR reads via MiXCR and lists one record per CDR3 protein. The sample lists roughly 500,000 distinct CDR3 sequences, 46% occurring once. Sequenced: peripheral blood or thyroid tissue (not recorded which). Source of these receptors: an adult woman with Graves' disease, either hyperthyroidism or ophthalmopathy (not recorded which).

This CDR3 is CASLPSSGSHEQYF. The CDR3 DNA follows: TGTGCCAGCCTCCCGTCTAGCGGGAGCCACGAGCAGTACTTC. This chain joins TRBV2 and TRBJ2-7, with 10 bases fitting TRBD2. CDR1 SNHLY and CDR2 FYNNEI come from the germline V gene. Trimming cost V 8 bases and J 5 bases; bases outside gene matches: 9. The CDR3 extends over 14 amino acids.

The V call is TRBV7-2, the J call TRBJ1-1, with D perhaps matching TRBD1 (5 bases). V gave up 5 bases and J gave up 4 bases, with 14 bases separating them. The CDR3 consists of 14 residues. Per germline, CDR1 SGHTA and CDR2 FQGNSA. The CDR3 region is CASSAGGGRTEAFF. DNA for the CDR3: TGTGCCAGCAGCGCCGGGGGGGGTCGCACTGAAGCTTTCTTT.

The chain employs TRBV15 and TRBJ1-5, with D perhaps TRBD1 (6 bases). This CDR3 spans 15 amino acids. Germline V lookup: CDR1 LNHNV, CDR2 YYDKDF (reference sequence). Trimming cost V 5 bases and J 5 bases, with 16 bases left between them. The CDR3 spells CATSLARGGHQPQHF. The CDR3 DNA follows: TGTGCCACCAGCCTTGCCAGGGGCGGGCATCAGCCCCAGCATTTT.

The chain is built from TRBV6-4 and TRBJ2-2, with D tentatively TRBD2 (6 bases). This CDR3 is built from 18 residues. CDR1 is MRHNA, CDR2 SNTAGT, per germline. Trimming took 2 bases from V and 0 from J, leaving 16 bases between them. CDR3 sequence (DNA): TGTGCCAGCAGTGACCTCGTCCCGGGGGTCCCGAACACCGGGGAGCTGTTTTTT. It translates to CASSDLVPGVPNTGELFF.

This clonotype was counted ten times or more. The chain couples TRBV20-1 to TRBJ2-7; a weak D match, TRBD1 (6 bases). The CDR3 contains 17 residues. Germline V gene sequence: CDR1 DFQATT, CDR2 SNEGSKA (reference sequence). V lost 5 bases to trimming and J lost 3 bases, with 26 bases between them. Written as DNA, the CDR3 is TGCAGTGCTGGGGCGTCGGGAAAACAGGGTTCCAACTACGAGCAGTACTTC. Its translation: CSAGASGKQGSNYEQYF.

This clonotype has a handful of counts. CDR3 residues: CASSTPSRGGYTF. The CDR3 coding sequence is TGTGCCAGCAGTACCCCAAGCCGGGGTGGCTACACCTTC. This chain uses TRBV2 with TRBJ1-2; D unresolved. This CDR3 region has 13 residues. V shed 5 bases and J shed 7 bases, with 14 bases lying between them. Germline CDR1 is SNHLY and CDR2 is FYNNEI.

Remarks on this clonotype: Since a much larger clone is just one base distant, this may be a read error. The rearrangement joins TRBV12-5 to TRBJ1-5, with D maybe TRBD1 (6 bases). CDR1 is LGHNT and CDR2 is FRNRAP in the germline V gene. V shed 8 bases and J shed 6 bases, with 14 bases lying between them. The CDR3 extends over 13 amino acids. The CDR3: CASLGGASQPQHF. In DNA, the CDR3 is TGTGCTAGTTTGGGGGGCGCAAGTCAGCCCCAGCATTTT.

The V and J genes are TRBV5-1 and TRBJ1-1; TRBD1 matches at 7 bases. Germline V CDR1 and CDR2: SGHRS, YFSETQ. The V segment lost 5 bases and the J segment 7 bases; nucleotides outside the gene matches: 8. The CDR3 has 13 residues. In nucleotides, the CDR3 is TGCGCCAGCAGTCCATACAGGGGTGATGAAGCTTTCTTT. It is translated as CASSPYRGDEAFF.

The chain combines TRBV11-2 with TRBJ1-2; unclear D gene. V was cut by 2 bases and J by 8 bases, with 12 bases left in between. Germline CDR1 SGHAT, CDR2 FQNNGV. The CDR3 extends over 13 amino acids. The CDR3 DNA reads TGTGCCAGCAGCTTAATCTTGCGCGGCGGCTACACCTTC. This translates into CASSLILRGGYTF.

This clonotype was observed a handful of times. Given a much more abundant clone one base away, this may be a read error. This chain links TRBV6-5 with TRBJ1-5; D perhaps matches TRBD1 (6 bases). CDR1 and CDR2 from the germline V gene are MNHEY and SVGAGI. The CDR3 loop spans 12 amino acids. CDR3 residues: CAGGVGNQPQHF. The CDR3 DNA is TGTGCAGGGGGAGTCGGCAATCAGCCCCAGCATTTT.

A remark on this clonotype: A much larger clone sits a single nucleotide away, making a read error possible. The V gene is TRBV12-3 or TRBV12-4, the J gene TRBJ2-5; D might be TRBD1 (6 bases). The CDR3 extends over 13 amino acids. CDR3 region: CAGSPQGWETQYF. Written as DNA, the CDR3 is TGTGCCGGCAGCCCACAGGGATGGGAGACCCAGTACTTC.

This clonotype was seen repeatedly, ten times or more. As DNA, the CDR3 is TGTGCCAGCAGCTCCAGGGGGGCGGGAGGGGGTGGGACCCAGTACTTC. Its protein is CASSSRGAGGGGTQYF. V usage is TRBV7-2 and J usage is TRBJ2-5; 9 nucleotides agree with TRBD2. The CDR3 consists of 16 residues. The V and J ends lost 4 bases and 7 bases, in that order; junction bases with no gene match: 13. In germline, CDR1 is SGHTA, CDR2 FQGNSA.

This clonotype showed up just a few times. The chain links TRBV15 to TRBJ1-5; a possible D gene is TRBD1 (5 bases). The CDR3 consists of 14 residues. V shed 0 bases and J shed 9 bases, with 12 bases lying between them. Germline-derived CDR1 and CDR2 are LNHNV and YYDKDF (reference sequence). The CDR3 DNA follows: TGTGCCACCAGCAGAGAGAGAGGGGTGAGGCCCCAGCATTTT. Translating it yields CATSRERGVRPQHF.

This clonotype was seen at least ten times. This chain links TRBV7-2 with TRBJ1-1; perhaps TRBD1 as D (5 bases). The CDR3 covers 12 residues. Germline CDR1 and CDR2: SGHTA and FQGNSA. V was trimmed by 2 bases and J by 9 bases, leaving 10 bases between them. The CDR3 region has the DNA TGTGCCAGCAGCTTAAATACAGGACAAGCTTTCTTT. This translates into CASSLNTGQAFF.

The chain combines TRBV15 with TRBJ1-4; 9 bases match TRBD1. CDR3 length: 14 amino acids. CDR1 is LNHNV and CDR2 is YYDKDF in the germline V gene (reference sequence). The V and J ends lost 6 bases and 11 bases, in that order; junction bases with no gene match: 10. DNA of the CDR3: TGTGCCACCAGATTGGGACAGGGAGTGGGGAAACTGTTTTTT. The encoded protein is CATRLGQGVGKLFF.

To note about this clonotype: A much larger clonotype is one base distant, so this may be a read error. This likely comes from a read error, as the CDR3 has no conserved phenylalanine or tryptophan at its end. V and J are TRBV5-4 and TRBJ1-2; the D is unclear. Germline V gene lookup returns CDR1 SGHNT and CDR2 YYREEE (reference sequence). With 2 bases removed from V and 1 base from J, the gap between germline ends came to 9 bases. The CDR3 contains 14 residues. Here the CDR3 DNA reads TGTGCCAGCAGCTTTAACACAGATAACTATGGCTACACCCTC. Protein: CASSFNTDNYGYTL.

The chain joins TRBV28 to TRBJ1-1; D is uncertain. This CDR3 region has 14 residues. V lost 1 base and J lost 5, with 11 bases in between. The V gene's germline CDR1 is MDHEN and CDR2 SYDVKM. CDR3 in DNA: TGTGCCAGCAGTTTATCCACTTTGCGGACTGAAGCTTTCTTT. Translating gives CASSLSTLRTEAFF.

A few counts support this clonotype. The V call is TRBV15, the J call TRBJ2-2; D is ambiguous. This CDR3 is 15 amino acids long. The V gene's germline CDR1 is LNHNV and CDR2 YYDKDF (reference sequence). The ends were cut back, 5 bases at V and 3 bases at J, with 13 bases in the middle. The CDR3 nucleotides read TGTGCCACCAGCCCTTACGACACCTACACCGGGGAGCTGTTTTTT. Protein product: CATSPYDTYTGELFF. The full variable domain, rest sourced from reference TRBV15 and TRBJ2-2, is DAMVIQNPRYQVTQFGKPVTLSCSQTLNHNVMYWYQQKSSQAPKLLFHYYDKDFNNEADTPDNFQSRRPNTSFCFLDIRSPGLGDTAMYLCATSPYDTYTGELFFGEGSRLTVL.

Points on this clonotype: One junction end does not reproduce the germline sequence, and a read error may be involved. The chain recombines TRBV7-9 with TRBJ1-5; 8 bases are shared with TRBD1. The CDR3 is 15 amino acids. Germline V gene data show CDR1 as SEHNR and CDR2 as FQNEAQ (reference sequence). CDR3 sequence reads: CASNPGQGGNQPQHF. The CDR3 coding sequence is TGCGCCAGCAACCCAGGACAGGGTGGCAATCAGCCCCAGCATTTT.

V usage is TRBV11-3 and J usage is TRBJ1-1; D is undetermined. There are 14 residues in the CDR3. Trimming shortened V by 4 bases and J by 2 bases, and 11 bases separated the two germline ends. Germline CDR1 is SGHNT and CDR2 is YENEEA. The CDR3 sequence is CASSSEAGNTEAFF. CDR3 bases: TGTGCCAGCAGCTCGGAAGCTGGAAACACTGAAGCTTTCTTT.

Comment on this clonotype: This may arise from a read error, as a much more abundant clone is one base away. The J gene is TRBJ2-7, the V gene TRBV11-2; the D gene is possibly TRBD2 (6 bases). Germline V gives CDR1 SGHAT, CDR2 FQNNGV. The CDR3 loop spans 13 amino acids. The CDR3 reads CASSRGLDYEQHF. The CDR3 DNA is TGTGCCAGCAGCCGCGGACTGGACTACGAGCAGCACTTC.

The V gene is TRBV2, the J gene TRBJ1-2; D remains unclear. The germline CDR1 and CDR2 sequences are SNHLY and FYNNEI. Trimming took 7 bases from V and 0 from J, leaving 9 bases between them. There are 13 residues in the CDR3. In DNA, the CDR3 is TGTGCCAGCACTGGGATAGCTAACTATGGCTACACCTTC. This gives the protein CASTGIANYGYTF.

This clonotype occurred many times. V usage is TRBV5-5 and J usage is TRBJ1-2; TRBD1 is a possible D gene (5 bases). V was trimmed by 0 bases and J by 4 bases, leaving 7 bases between them. Germline V gene lookup returns CDR1 SGHKS and CDR2 YYEKEE (reference sequence). The CDR3 is 13 amino acids. CDR3 in DNA: TGTGCCAGCAGCTTGGGTGGGACCTATGGCTACACCTTC. It codes for CASSLGGTYGYTF.

This clonotype was recorded at least ten times. The gene calls are TRBV19 and TRBJ1-1; D may be TRBD1 (5 bases). Looked up from germline, CDR1 is LNHDA and CDR2 is SQIVND (reference sequence). Trimming stripped 3 bases from V and 0 bases from J, with 11 bases between. The CDR3 loop spans 15 amino acids. CDR3 amino acids: CASSMSGTVNTEAFF. The CDR3 DNA sequence: TGTGCCAGTAGTATGTCAGGGACGGTGAACACTGAAGCTTTCTTT. Full variable domain (rest looked up from reference TRBV19 and TRBJ1-1): DGGITQSPKYLFRKEGQNVTLSCEQNLNHDAMYWYRQDPGQGLRLIYYSQIVNDFQKGDIAEGYSVSREKKESFPLTVTSAQKNPTAFYLCASSMSGTVNTEAFFGQGTRLTVV.

This clonotype came up many times. V usage is TRBV7-2 and J usage is TRBJ2-2, with D maybe TRBD1 (6 bases). The CDR3 length is 15 residues. V lost 5 bases to trimming and J lost 1 base, with 11 bases between them. The germline V gene encodes CDR1 SGHTA and CDR2 FQGNSA. The CDR3 loop is CASSLTGMNTGELFF. The CDR3 DNA follows: TGTGCCAGCAGCCTCACAGGGATGAACACCGGGGAGCTGTTTTTT.

Turning to this clonotype: Because it lacks the conserved phenylalanine or tryptophan at the end, this CDR3 is likely a read error. The chain combines TRBV7-2 with TRBJ1-2; D gene uncertain. Between the trimmed V and J ends, which lost 7 bases and 4 bases, there was a span of 16 bases. This CDR3 contains 14 residues. Germline V lookup: CDR1 SGHTA, CDR2 FQGNSA. The CDR3 reads CASKGGTLIYGYTL. The CDR3 DNA reads as TGTGCCAGCAAGGGAGGCACCCTTATCTATGGCTACACCCTC.

This clonotype has more than one count but fewer than ten. The chain couples TRBV12-3 or TRBV12-4 to TRBJ2-7; 7 nucleotides line up with TRBD2. The trim removed 4 bases at V and 0 bases at J, leaving 6 bases unmatched. The CDR3 covers 15 residues. The DNA for the CDR3 is TGTGCCAGCAGTTGGTTGAGCGGGAACTCCTACGAGCAGTACTTC. Amino acid sequence: CASSWLSGNSYEQYF.

V gene TRBV7-2 combines with J gene TRBJ2-3; D is ambiguous. Trimming shortened V by 1 base and J by 0 bases, and 5 bases separated the two germline ends. CDR1 SGHTA and CDR2 FQGNSA come from the germline V gene. This CDR3 has 14 residues. The CDR3 here is CASSLDWSTDTQYF. In DNA form, the CDR3 reads TGTGCCAGCAGCTTAGACTGGAGCACAGATACGCAGTATTTT. Together with reference TRBV7-2 and TRBJ2-3, the CDR3 gives the full variable domain: GAGVSQSPSNKVTEKGKDVELRCDPISGHTALYWYRQSLGQGLEFLIYFQGNSAPDKSGLPSDRFSAERTGGSVSTLTIQRTQQEDSAVYLCASSLDWSTDTQYFGPGTRLTVL.

This clonotype was seen only a few times. V usage is TRBV6-1 and J usage is TRBJ1-2, with 12 bases matching TRBD1. There are 16 residues in the CDR3. Germline CDR1 MNHNS, CDR2 SASEGT. The V segment lost 4 bases and the J segment 2 bases; nucleotides outside the gene matches: 5. Here the CDR3 reads CASSGRDRGQNYGYTF. In DNA form, the CDR3 reads TGTGCCAGCAGTGGACGGGACAGGGGGCAGAACTATGGCTACACCTTC.

The chain combines TRBV18 with TRBJ1-4; D unresolved. This CDR3 is 15 amino acids long. Germline loops: CDR1 KGHSH, CDR2 LQKENI. V dropped 3 bases and J dropped 4 bases, with 12 bases sitting between them. The CDR3: CASSPAPGNNEKLFF. The CDR3 DNA sequence: TGTGCCAGCTCACCGGCGCCGGGGAATAATGAAAAACTGTTTTTT.

With regard to this clonotype: This may be a read error: a much more frequent sequence differs by one nucleotide. This chain joins TRBV5-5 and TRBJ1-2; D not certain. The germline V gene encodes CDR1 SGHKS and CDR2 YYEKEE (reference sequence). The CDR3 length is 15 residues. The CDR3 sequence: CASSLAVTNAYGYTF. CDR3 in DNA: TGCGCCAGCAGCTTGGCGGTTACGAACGCCTATGGCTACACCTTC.

Only a few counts were recorded for this clonotype. One end of the junction is discordant with germline, which a read error may explain. The chain carries TRBV24-1 and TRBJ2-5; D gene uncertain. CDR1 KGHDR and CDR2 SFDVKD come from the germline V gene. The CDR3 runs 15 residues. Written as DNA, the CDR3 is TGTACCACCAGTGATTCACCGAACGAGAGAGAGACCCAGTACTTC. The encoded protein is CTTSDSPNERETQYF.